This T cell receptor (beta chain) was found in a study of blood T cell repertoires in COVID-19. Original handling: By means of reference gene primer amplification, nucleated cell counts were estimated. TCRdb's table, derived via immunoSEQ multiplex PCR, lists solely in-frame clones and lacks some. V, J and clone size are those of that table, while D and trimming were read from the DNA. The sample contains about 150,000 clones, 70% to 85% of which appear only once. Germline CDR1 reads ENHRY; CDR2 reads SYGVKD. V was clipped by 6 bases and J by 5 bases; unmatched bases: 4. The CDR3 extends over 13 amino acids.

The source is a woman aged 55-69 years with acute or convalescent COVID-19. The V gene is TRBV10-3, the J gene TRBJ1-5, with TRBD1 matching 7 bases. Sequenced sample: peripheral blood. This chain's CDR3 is CAISLGQDQPQHF. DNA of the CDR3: TGTGCCATCAGCCTCGGACAGGATCAGCCCCAGCATTTT.